Each of the 26 T cell receptor beta chains below was sequenced from the same sample in a study of CD8 T cells in ankylosing spondylitis. The study's findings and limits: Characteristic, it appeared, of ankylosing spondylitis blood was a TCR beta motif of seven or eight highly homologous variants.

TCRdb called the 5' RACE reads again in MiXCR, with one record for every CDR3 protein. Of fewer than 750,000 distinct CDR3 sequences listed, over 15% are singletons. Antigens of these TCRs are unknown. The sample was blood, either unsorted or a sorted T cell fraction (not recorded which). These receptor sequences come from a male donor with ankylosing spondylitis.

This clonotype was picked up a small number of times. As DNA, the CDR3 is TGTGCCAGCATGTCACTAGCGGGGGGCTCTACCTACGAGCAGTACTTC. This translates into CASMSLAGGSTYEQYF. The chain links TRBV27 to TRBJ2-7; 12 bases line up with TRBD2. Germline assignment: CDR1 MNHEY and CDR2 SMNVEV (reference sequence). The CDR3 is made up of 16 amino acids. Trimming removed 7 bases from V and 2 bases from J; junction bases left unmatched: 9.

The chain combines TRBV5-1 with TRBJ2-1, with 7 bases lining up with TRBD2. CDR3 length: 15 amino acids. Trimming removed 4 bases from V and 9 bases from J; junction bases left unmatched: 13. Germline V gene data show CDR1 as SGHRS and CDR2 as YFSETQ. CDR3 in amino acids: CASSTWGDERGEQFF. CDR3 bases: TGCGCCAGCAGCACCTGGGGGGATGAGCGGGGTGAGCAGTTCTTC.

This clonotype occurred a few times. The chain links TRBV5-1 to TRBJ1-1; D is unresolved. Trimming took 5 bases from V and 6 from J, leaving 17 bases between them. Germline CDR1 is SGHRS and CDR2 is YFSETQ. The CDR3 is made up of 14 amino acids. CDR3 in DNA: TGCGCCAGCAGTTATGGCCAGACCTTTTCTGAAGCTTTCTTT. It is translated as CASSYGQTFSEAFF.

The table lists this clonotype with a few counts. V gene TRBV7-3 combines with J gene TRBJ2-2, with D possibly TRBD1 on 6 matching bases. This CDR3 has 15 amino acids. The germline V gene has CDR1 SGHTA and CDR2 FQGTGA. The ends were cut back, 2 bases at V and 5 bases at J, with 12 bases in the middle. The CDR3 loop reads CASSLLGATTGELFF. Here the CDR3 DNA reads TGTGCCAGCAGCTTACTGGGGGCGACAACCGGGGAGCTGTTTTTT.

This clonotype has at least ten counts. V is TRBV27 and J is TRBJ2-1, with D unclear. V lost 2 bases and J lost 2, with 7 bases in between. This CDR3 contains 14 residues. Per germline, CDR1 MNHEY and CDR2 SMNVEV (reference sequence). CDR3: CASSLAAAYNEQFF. The CDR3 DNA reads as TGTGCCAGCAGTTTAGCTGCTGCCTACAATGAGCAGTTCTTC.

This clonotype was counted between two and nine times. V and J are TRBV12-3 or TRBV12-4 and TRBJ2-3, with D unresolved. Trimming removed 1 base from V and 7 bases from J, with 3 bases in between. This CDR3 region has 11 residues. Here the CDR3 DNA reads TGTGCCAGCAGTTTAGGGCATACGCAGTATTTT. Encoded protein: CASSLGHTQYF.

A few counts support this clonotype. V usage is TRBV13 and J usage is TRBJ2-7; possible D gene TRBD1, 5 bases. The CDR3 contains 14 residues. V dropped 4 bases and J dropped 2 bases, with 12 bases sitting between them. Germline V lookup: CDR1 PRHDT, CDR2 FYEKMQ (reference sequence). CDR3 DNA: TGTGCCAGCAGCTCGCAGGGTATCGCCTACGAGCAGTACTTC. Translation: CASSSQGIAYEQYF.

This clonotype was detected ten times or more. The J gene is TRBJ2-3, the V gene TRBV12-3 or TRBV12-4; the D is unclear. CDR3 length equals 12 residues. V lost 3 bases to trimming and J lost 2 bases, with 3 bases between them. The DNA of the CDR3 is TGTGCCAGCAGTTTCTTCACAGATACGCAGTATTTT. Translated, it gives CASSFFTDTQYF.

V is TRBV12-3 or TRBV12-4 and J is TRBJ1-5; the match to TRBD1 covers 9 bases. This CDR3 region has 15 residues. J gave up 0 bases and V 6 bases, and 3 bases lay outside the gene matches. The CDR3 sequence: CASRGTGNSNQPQHF. The CDR3 DNA reads as TGTGCCAGCAGGGGGACAGGGAATAGCAATCAGCCCCAGCATTTT.

This clonotype was detected ten times or more. The chain joins TRBV5-1 to TRBJ1-1; 7 nucleotides line up with TRBD1. J gave up 1 base and V 0 bases, and 0 bases lay outside the gene matches. The germline CDR1 and CDR2 sequences are SGHRS and YFSETQ. CDR3 size: 14 residues. As DNA, the CDR3 is TGCGCCAGCAGCTTGGGGGACAGGAACACTGAAGCTTTCTTT. The encoded protein is CASSLGDRNTEAFF.

The chain links TRBV4-1 to TRBJ2-5; no definite D call. In germline, CDR1 is MGHRA, CDR2 YSYEKL. V was trimmed by 0 bases and J by 3 bases, leaving 11 bases between them. The CDR3 is made up of 15 amino acids. The CDR3 region has the DNA TGCGCCAGCAGCCAAGAAATCTTCGCGGAAGAGACCCAGTACTTC. Its translation: CASSQEIFAEETQYF.

In this sample, this clonotype turned up a few times. The CDR3 sequence: CASSQQGGGMTEAFF. CDR3 in DNA: TGTGCCAGCAGCCAACAAGGAGGGGGGATGACTGAAGCTTTCTTT. The chain couples TRBV3-1 to TRBJ1-1; a possible D gene is TRBD1 (6 bases). The V and J ends lost 2 bases and 5 bases respectively, with 15 bases between them. CDR3 length: 15 residues. The germline CDR1 and CDR2 sequences are LGHDT and YNNKEL (reference sequence).

The rearrangement uses TRBV27 and TRBJ2-1, with TRBD2 matching 7 bases. J was trimmed by 7 bases and V by 6 bases; bases with no gene match: 12. Per the germline V gene, CDR1 is MNHEY and CDR2 is SMNVEV (reference sequence). This CDR3 region has 15 residues. The CDR3 DNA is TGTGCCAGCAGGGACCGGCTAGCGGCATCGAATGAGCAGTTCTTC. Translated, it gives CASRDRLAASNEQFF.

The chain has TRBV12-3 or TRBV12-4 and TRBJ1-4; 10 nucleotides agree with TRBD1. This CDR3 is 15 amino acids long. The J segment lost 5 bases and the V segment lost 4 bases, leaving 4 bases of the junction unmatched. Here the CDR3 DNA reads TGTGCCAGCAGTTCTGGGACAGGGGCGAATGAAAAACTGTTTTTT. The encoded protein is CASSSGTGANEKLFF.

This clonotype occurred a few times. The chain links TRBV29-1 to TRBJ2-7; D perhaps matches TRBD2 (5 bases). The CDR3 has 13 amino acids. The V gene lost 1 base and the J gene lost 2 bases, with 9 bases spanning the gap. Germline V gene data show CDR1 as SQVTM and CDR2 as ANQGSEA. The CDR3 spells CSVEGTATYEQYF. The CDR3 nucleotides read TGCAGCGTTGAAGGGACTGCAACCTACGAGCAGTACTTC.

This chain uses TRBV4-1 with TRBJ2-7, with 8 positions matching TRBD2. The CDR3 sequence is 15 residues long. CDR1 MGHRA and CDR2 YSYEKL come from the germline V gene. J lost 2 bases, V lost 2 bases, and 5 bases had no gene match. DNA for the CDR3: TGCGCCAGCAGCCAACCGGGACTAGGCACCTACGAGCAGTACTTC. Translation: CASSQPGLGTYEQYF.

This clonotype has at least ten counts. CDR3 in DNA: TGCGCCAGCAGCCAAAGGACTAGCGGGAGTCTTCTCACAGATACGCAGTATTTT. This gives the protein CASSQRTSGSLLTDTQYF. V gene TRBV4-1 combines with J gene TRBJ2-3; TRBD2 matches at 13 bases. V was clipped by 2 bases and J by 2 bases; unmatched bases: 7. Germline V gene lookup returns CDR1 MGHRA and CDR2 YSYEKL. CDR3 length: 18 amino acids.

The chain uses TRBV29-1 and TRBJ2-1; TRBD2 matches at 11 bases. The trim removed 3 bases at V and 4 bases at J, leaving 14 bases unmatched. CDR1 and CDR2 (germline): SQVTM, ANQGSEA. The length of the CDR3 is 18 residues. Here the CDR3 reads CSVDLLAGGVSEYNEQFF. The CDR3 DNA is TGCAGCGTTGACCTCCTAGCGGGAGGTGTCTCAGAGTACAATGAGCAGTTCTTC.

The chain is built from TRBV20-1 and TRBJ2-5, with TRBD1 identical over 11 bases. The CDR3 covers 13 residues. V lost 6 bases and J lost 5; bases outside the gene matches: 5. Germline V gene lookup returns CDR1 DFQATT and CDR2 SNEGSKA (reference sequence). The CDR3 DNA follows: TGCAGTGCGCGGACAGGGGGCGGGGAGACCCAGTACTTC. The encoded protein is CSARTGGGETQYF.

The rearrangement joins TRBV2 to TRBJ1-2, with D maybe TRBD1 (6 bases). This CDR3 comprises 13 residues. Trimming took off 1 base at V and 3 bases at J, with 6 bases between the two ends. The germline V gene encodes CDR1 SNHLY and CDR2 FYNNEI. The CDR3 is CASSEGQDYGYTF. In DNA, the CDR3 is TGTGCCAGCAGTGAAGGACAGGACTATGGCTACACCTTC.

This clonotype was detected a few times. V is TRBV3-1 and J is TRBJ2-1; tentative D call: TRBD2 (5 bases). Germline values: CDR1 LGHDT, CDR2 YNNKEL (reference sequence). V lost 4 bases and J 8 bases, leaving 18 bases between the germline ends. This CDR3 is 15 amino acids long. The CDR3 here is CASSLRGHYSYEQFF. In DNA, the CDR3 is TGTGCCAGCAGCCTTAGAGGGCACTATAGCTATGAGCAGTTCTTC.

This chain links TRBV12-3 or TRBV12-4 with TRBJ1-5; D is possibly TRBD1 (5 bases). Trimming stripped 6 bases from V and 9 bases from J, with 15 bases between. The length of the CDR3 is 13 residues. In nucleotides, the CDR3 is TGTGCCAGCAGCCAAGGGACGGGCGCGCCCCAGCATTTT. It yields the protein CASSQGTGAPQHF.

The V call is TRBV10-2, the J call TRBJ2-5, with D uncertain. V was trimmed by 9 bases and J by 8 bases, leaving 16 bases between them. Germline CDR1 WSHSY, CDR2 SAAADI. The CDR3 runs 12 residues. CDR3 protein: CARKDGPVTQYF. The CDR3 DNA follows: TGCGCCAGGAAGGACGGCCCGGTTACCCAGTACTTC.

This clonotype was counted a few times. The rearrangement uses TRBV6-5 and TRBJ2-1; TRBD1 agrees at 7 bases. The CDR3 is 18 amino acids. V was pared by 4 bases and J by 6 bases, with 18 bases of the junction left unmatched. Germline V gives CDR1 MNHEY, CDR2 SVGAGI. The CDR3 sequence is CASSSRTGIESGINEQFF. The CDR3 coding sequence is TGTGCCAGCAGTTCTCGGACAGGTATCGAATCCGGAATCAATGAGCAGTTCTTC.

This clonotype was detected a few times. This chain uses TRBV20-1 with TRBJ1-6; D gene ambiguous. Trimming shortened V by 1 base and J by 5 bases, and 9 bases separated the two germline ends. The CDR3 spans 14 residues. Looked up from germline, CDR1 is DFQATT and CDR2 is SNEGSKA (reference sequence). CDR3 loop: CSARGGNNNSPLHF. Here the CDR3 DNA reads TGCAGTGCTAGAGGAGGCAATAATAATTCACCCCTCCACTTT.

The rearrangement joins TRBV7-3 to TRBJ2-2; no definite D call. Germline values: CDR1 SGHTA, CDR2 FQGTGA. V lost 6 bases and J lost 1, with 12 bases in between. This CDR3 region has 15 residues. CDR3 sequence (DNA): TGTGCCAGCAGAGAATCGACGGGGAACACCGGGGAGCTGTTTTTT. It encodes CASRESTGNTGELFF.